This T cell receptor beta chain was recovered during a study of T cell repertoires in cytomegalovirus infection. Looking at the study overall: Both a matching HLA type and CMV infection were indicated by public TCR beta signatures.

Worth noting for this clonotype: Its specificity is not known.

Trimming shortened V by 6 bases and J by 0 bases, and 21 bases separated the two germline ends. The CDR3 consists of 18 residues. The germline V gene encodes CDR1 SGHDT and CDR2 YYEEEE. Study conclusions and caveats: HLA-C-restricted TCR beta clonotypes specific for CMV led the ex vivo response. The cumulative frequency of public TCR beta families distinguished individuals who carried CMV together with the relevant HLA.

TCRdb analysed the reads with MiXCR anew, one entry per CDR3 protein. The repertoire includes 300,000 to 400,000 distinct CDR3 sequences, just under 25% of them detected once, and 13% sits in the top ten. This sample comprised cultured PBMCs, obtained from culture after CMV antigen stimulation. The rearrangement uses TRBV5-6 and TRBJ2-2; D is uncertain. This sequence was found in a human donor in good health (CMV status not recorded). Some clones in this sample may be carry-over from other donors' samples. CDR3 amino acids: CASILYGSAGPNTGELFF. Here the CDR3 DNA reads TGTGCCAGCATCCTTTACGGGTCGGCCGGACCGAACACCGGGGAGCTGTTTTTT. The variable domain in full, with the rest retrieved from reference TRBV5-6 and TRBJ2-2, is DAGVTQSPTHLIKTRGQQVTLRCSPKSGHDTVSWYQQALGQGPQFIFQYYEEEERQRGNFPDRFSGHQFPNYSSELNVNALLLGDSALYLCASILYGSAGPNTGELFFGEGSRLTVL.